These 19 T cell receptor beta chains originate from one sample sequenced in a study of T cells after yellow fever vaccination. TCRdb re-analysed the 5' RACE reads in MiXCR, keeping a single row per CDR3 protein. The repertoire includes 50,000 to 60,000 distinct CDR3 sequences, approximately 6% of them detected once, and around 30% sits in the top ten. The sequencing here drew on PBMCs, either bulk or a sorted T-cell subset (CD4+, CD8+, memory, or dextramer-sorted; not recorded which), taken on the day of the yellow fever booster vaccination. The receptors here all came from a man between 18 and 35 years old who received the YFV17D yellow fever vaccine.

This clonotype was observed many times. The V gene is TRBV4-3, the J gene TRBJ1-3; no clear D. The V gene's germline CDR1 is LGHNA and CDR2 YSLEER. The V and J ends lost 0 bases and 5 bases respectively, with 8 bases between them. The CDR3 has 14 amino acids. The CDR3 DNA follows: TGCGCCAGCAGCCAAGACCGGACTCGAAACACCATATATTTT. This encodes CASSQDRTRNTIYF.

The J gene is TRBJ1-1, the V gene TRBV7-2, with 7 bases lining up with TRBD1. Trimming at V came to 6 bases and at J to 1 base, leaving 8 bases not matched to a gene. Per the germline V gene, CDR1 is SGHTA and CDR2 is FQGNSA. This CDR3 has 15 amino acids. CDR3 sequence (DNA): TGTGCCAGCAGTTTACGAGACAGGGAGAACACTGAAGCTTTCTTT. This translates into CASSLRDRENTEAFF.

The chain couples TRBV19 to TRBJ2-2; 9 nucleotides agree with TRBD1. CDR3 length equals 14 residues. Per germline, CDR1 LNHDA and CDR2 SQIVND (reference sequence). Trimming removed 9 bases from V and 7 bases from J; junction bases left unmatched: 9. CDR3 nucleotides: TGTGCCAGCCACACTGGACAGGGGTTCGGGGAGCTGTTTTTT. This translates into CASHTGQGFGELFF.

This clonotype was picked up many times. The chain has TRBV3-1 and TRBJ2-7; TRBD2 aligns across 9 bases. The CDR3 contains 17 residues. V shed 4 bases, J shed 3 bases, and the junction held 13 bases outside the gene matches. Germline CDR1 and CDR2: LGHDT and YNNKEL (reference sequence). The CDR3, as DNA: TGTGCCAGCAGCCCCACATTGATAGCGGGGGACTACTACGAGCAGTACTTC. Its translation: CASSPTLIAGDYYEQYF.

Many counts were recorded for this clonotype. The rearrangement links TRBV6-6 to TRBJ1-2; D is unclear. The germline V and J ends were trimmed by 5 bases and 4 bases, with 14 bases remaining between them. CDR3 size: 14 residues. Germline CDR1 MNHNY, CDR2 SVGAGI (reference sequence). DNA of the CDR3: TGTGCCAGCAGTGAACAGTCCCTGAGCTATGGCTACACCTTC. Its translation is CASSEQSLSYGYTF.

This clonotype has at least ten counts. The chain employs TRBV21-1 and TRBJ1-2. TRBV21-1 is a recognized pseudogene. The CDR3 contains 17 residues. The CDR3 DNA reads TGTGCCAGCAGCAAACCTGGTAGGGCATCCCCAAGCTATGGCTACACCTTC. Its translation: CASSKPGRASPSYGYTF.

This clonotype has more than one count but fewer than ten. The V call is TRBV6-5, the J call TRBJ1-2, with 7 bases that match TRBD1. Trimming took 5 bases from V and 8 from J; bases not matched to a gene: 8. Germline V gene data show CDR1 as MNHEY and CDR2 as SVGAGI. The CDR3 totals 13 residues. CDR3 sequence reads: CASSPSTGEGYTF. The CDR3 region has the DNA TGTGCCAGCAGTCCCTCCACAGGGGAAGGCTACACCTTC.

This clonotype showed up just a few times. The genes are TRBV5-1 and TRBJ2-1, with 11 bases matching TRBD1. Trimming removed 3 bases from V and 8 bases from J; junction bases left unmatched: 7. The CDR3 has 15 residues. The germline gives CDR1 SGHRS, CDR2 YFSETQ. This CDR3 reads CASSSRDRGVDEQFF. The CDR3 coding sequence is TGCGCCAGCAGCTCCCGGGACAGGGGGGTAGATGAGCAGTTCTTC. Full variable domain (rest looked up from reference TRBV5-1 and TRBJ2-1): KAGVTQTPRYLIKTRGQQVTLSCSPISGHRSVSWYQQTPGQGLQFLFEYFSETQRNKGNFPGRFSGRQFSNSRSEMNVSTLELGDSALYLCASSSRDRGVDEQFFGPGTRLTVL.

This clonotype showed up many times. This sequence joins TRBV6-5 and TRBJ2-3; tentative D call: TRBD1 (5 bases). CDR1 and CDR2 (germline): MNHEY, SVGAGI. This CDR3 region has 15 residues. Trimming pared 2 bases from V and 2 bases from J, leaving 11 bases between. Here the CDR3 DNA reads TGTGCCAGCAGTTACGGGGCTTCGTACACAGATACGCAGTATTTT. Protein sequence: CASSYGASYTDTQYF.

This clonotype was counted ten times or more. The chain links TRBV12-3 or TRBV12-4 to TRBJ1-1, with 9 bases that match TRBD1. The CDR3 contains 15 residues. With 5 bases clipped from V and 0 bases from J, the junction kept 4 bases outside the gene matches. The CDR3 spells CASSLGQGMNTEAFF. Here the CDR3 DNA reads TGTGCCAGCAGTCTAGGACAGGGGATGAACACTGAAGCTTTCTTT.

In its sample, this clonotype was seen a few times. The genes are TRBV5-4 and TRBJ2-4; D unresolved. Germline V gene sequence: CDR1 SGHNT, CDR2 YYREEE (reference sequence). The ends were cut back, 2 bases at V and 8 bases at J, with 8 bases in the middle. The CDR3 runs 12 residues. The CDR3 region is CASSFSGDIQYF. In DNA form, the CDR3 reads TGTGCCAGCAGCTTTTCTGGGGACATTCAGTACTTC.

This clonotype was seen a handful of times. This chain connects TRBV12-3 or TRBV12-4 to TRBJ1-5; D is unclear. V was clipped by 1 base and J by 5 bases, with 12 bases between them. The CDR3 runs to 15 residues. CDR3 DNA: TGTGCCAGCAGTTTAGGTAGAAGGGCTGATCAGCCCCAGCATTTT. Translated, it gives CASSLGRRADQPQHF.

The chain has TRBV5-1 and TRBJ2-7; TRBD2 agrees at 11 bases. Germline V lookup: CDR1 SGHRS, CDR2 YFSETQ. Trimming took 4 bases from V and 9 from J; bases not matched to a gene: 9. The CDR3 covers 14 residues. The chain's CDR3 is CASSPTTSGEGQYF. The CDR3, as DNA: TGCGCCAGCAGCCCGACGACTAGCGGGGAGGGGCAGTACTTC.

This chain connects TRBV5-1 to TRBJ1-1, with D possibly matching TRBD1 (6 bases). The germline gives CDR1 SGHRS, CDR2 YFSETQ. V was pared by 3 bases and J by 3 bases, with 21 bases between. The CDR3 extends over 17 amino acids. CDR3 bases: TGCGCCAGCAGCTCGTCGGGGGGCCGGGTCCGGGACACTGAAGCTTTCTTT. Translating it yields CASSSSGGRVRDTEAFF.

This clonotype was found many times. J is TRBJ2-7 and V is TRBV5-1; 10 nucleotides align to TRBD2. The V segment lost 0 bases and the J segment 0 bases; nucleotides outside the gene matches: 0. The germline V gene has CDR1 SGHRS and CDR2 YFSETQ. This CDR3 has 15 amino acids. This CDR3 reads CASSLVAGGSYEQYF. For the CDR3, the DNA is TGCGCCAGCAGCTTGGTAGCGGGAGGCTCCTACGAGCAGTACTTC.

In this sample, this clonotype turned up a few times. The chain couples TRBV29-1 to TRBJ1-2; D might be TRBD1 (6 bases). V lost 1 base to trimming and J lost 8 bases, with 14 bases between them. Germline values: CDR1 SQVTM, CDR2 ANQGSEA. The CDR3 extends over 13 amino acids. DNA for the CDR3: TGCAGCGTTGAAGCCGGAGGCGGGGGCGGCTACACCTTC. Translated: CSVEAGGGGGYTF.

This clonotype was recorded only once. A single base separates this from a much larger clone, so it may be a read error. The chain has TRBV12-3 or TRBV12-4 and TRBJ2-5; D is perhaps TRBD2 (6 bases). This CDR3 has 14 amino acids. For the CDR3, the DNA is TGTTCCAGCAGTTTTGGGGGGACCCAAGAGACCCAGTACTTC. It specifies CSSSFGGTQETQYF.

This clonotype was detected a few times. CDR3 region: CASSLPTNYGYTF. CDR3 DNA: TGTGCCAGCAGTTTACCCACCAACTATGGCTACACCTTC. The chain is built from TRBV27 and TRBJ1-2; D unresolved. CDR3 length: 13 residues. With 2 bases removed from V and 2 bases from J, the gap between germline ends came to 6 bases. Germline CDR1 reads MNHEY; CDR2 reads SMNVEV (reference sequence).

This chain uses TRBV24-1 with TRBJ2-1, with no clear D. V dropped 1 base and J dropped 0 bases, with 6 bases sitting between them. The CDR3 has 15 amino acids. Per germline, CDR1 KGHDR and CDR2 SFDVKD. The CDR3, as DNA: TGTGCCACCAGTGATTTTGGGTCCTCCTACAATGAGCAGTTCTTC. Residues: CATSDFGSSYNEQFF.